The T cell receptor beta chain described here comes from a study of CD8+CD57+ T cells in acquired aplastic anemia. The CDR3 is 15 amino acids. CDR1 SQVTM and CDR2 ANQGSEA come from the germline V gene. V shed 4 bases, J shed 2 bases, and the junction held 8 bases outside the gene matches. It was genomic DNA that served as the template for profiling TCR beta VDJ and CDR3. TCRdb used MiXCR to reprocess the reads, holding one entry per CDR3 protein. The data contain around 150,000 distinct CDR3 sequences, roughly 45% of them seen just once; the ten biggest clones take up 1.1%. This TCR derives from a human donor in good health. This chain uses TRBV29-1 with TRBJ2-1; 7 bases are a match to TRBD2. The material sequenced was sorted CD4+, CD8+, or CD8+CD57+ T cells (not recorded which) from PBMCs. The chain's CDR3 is CSVGAAGFPYNEQFF. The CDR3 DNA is TGCAGCGTTGGGGCAGCGGGGTTTCCCTACAATGAGCAGTTCTTC.